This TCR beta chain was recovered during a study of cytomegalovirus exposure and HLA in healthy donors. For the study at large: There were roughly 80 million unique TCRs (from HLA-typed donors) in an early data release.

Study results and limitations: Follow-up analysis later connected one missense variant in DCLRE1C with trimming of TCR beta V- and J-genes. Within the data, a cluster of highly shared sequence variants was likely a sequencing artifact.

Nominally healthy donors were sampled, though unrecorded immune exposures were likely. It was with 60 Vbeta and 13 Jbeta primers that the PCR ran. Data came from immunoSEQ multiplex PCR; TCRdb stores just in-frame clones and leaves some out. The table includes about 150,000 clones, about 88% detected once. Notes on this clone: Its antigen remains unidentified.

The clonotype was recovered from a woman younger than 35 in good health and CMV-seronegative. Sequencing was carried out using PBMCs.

The CDR3 protein is CASSLTGIGNQPQHF. The CDR3 DNA follows: TGTGCCAGCAGTCTGACAGGGATTGGCAATCAGCCCCAGCATTTT. This rearrangement joins TRBV28 to TRBJ1-5, with TRBD1 matching over 7 bases. The CDR3 runs 15 residues. The V gene end was trimmed by 5 bases and the J gene end by 2 bases; junction bases not matched to a gene: 6. CDR1 is MDHEN and CDR2 is SYDVKM in the germline V gene.